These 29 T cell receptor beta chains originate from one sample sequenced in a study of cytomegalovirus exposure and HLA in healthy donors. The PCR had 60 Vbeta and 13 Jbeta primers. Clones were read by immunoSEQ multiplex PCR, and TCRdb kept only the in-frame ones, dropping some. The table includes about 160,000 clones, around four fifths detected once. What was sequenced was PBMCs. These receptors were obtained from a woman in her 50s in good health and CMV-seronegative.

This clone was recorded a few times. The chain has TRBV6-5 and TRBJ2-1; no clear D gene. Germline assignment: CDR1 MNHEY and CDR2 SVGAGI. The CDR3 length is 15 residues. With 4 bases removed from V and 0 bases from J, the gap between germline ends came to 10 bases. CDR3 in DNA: TGTGCCAGCAGTTCGACGACAAGCTCCTACAATGAGCAGTTCTTC. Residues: CASSSTTSSYNEQFF.

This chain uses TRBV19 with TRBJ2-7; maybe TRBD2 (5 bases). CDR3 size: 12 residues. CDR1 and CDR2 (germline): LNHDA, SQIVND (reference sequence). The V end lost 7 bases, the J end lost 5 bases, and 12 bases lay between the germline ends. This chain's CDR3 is CASNGVRNEQYF. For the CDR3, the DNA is TGTGCCAGTAACGGGGTCAGGAACGAGCAGTACTTC.

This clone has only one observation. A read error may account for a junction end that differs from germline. CDR3: CASSSAGTEPLF. The CDR3 DNA reads TGTGCCAGCAGCTCGGCGGGGACAGAGCCCCTCTTC. This rearrangement joins TRBV13 to TRBJ1-2; 7 nucleotides align to TRBD1. The CDR3 spans 12 residues. Germline values: CDR1 PRHDT, CDR2 FYEKMQ (reference sequence).

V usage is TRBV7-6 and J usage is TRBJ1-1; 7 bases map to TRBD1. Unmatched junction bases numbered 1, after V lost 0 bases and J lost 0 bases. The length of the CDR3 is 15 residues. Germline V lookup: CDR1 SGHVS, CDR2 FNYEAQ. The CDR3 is CASSLAGTVNTEAFF. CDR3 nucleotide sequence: TGTGCCAGCAGCTTAGCGGGGACAGTGAACACTGAAGCTTTCTTT.

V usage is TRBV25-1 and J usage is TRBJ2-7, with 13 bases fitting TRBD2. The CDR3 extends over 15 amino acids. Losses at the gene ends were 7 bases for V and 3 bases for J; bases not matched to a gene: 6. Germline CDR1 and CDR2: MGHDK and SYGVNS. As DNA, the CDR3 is TGTGCCAGCATGGCGGGACTAGCGGGAATCTACGAGCAGTACTTC. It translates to CASMAGLAGIYEQYF.

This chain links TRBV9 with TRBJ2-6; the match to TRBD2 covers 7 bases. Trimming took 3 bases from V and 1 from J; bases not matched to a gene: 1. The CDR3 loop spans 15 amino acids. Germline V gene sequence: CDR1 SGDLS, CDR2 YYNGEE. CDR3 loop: CASSALASGANVLTF. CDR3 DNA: TGTGCCAGCAGCGCACTAGCGTCTGGGGCCAACGTCCTGACTTTC.

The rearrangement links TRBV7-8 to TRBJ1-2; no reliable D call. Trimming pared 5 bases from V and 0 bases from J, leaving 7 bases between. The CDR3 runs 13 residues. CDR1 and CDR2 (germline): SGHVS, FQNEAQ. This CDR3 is CASSPKSNYGYTF. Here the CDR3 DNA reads TGTGCCAGCAGCCCCAAATCTAACTATGGCTACACCTTC.

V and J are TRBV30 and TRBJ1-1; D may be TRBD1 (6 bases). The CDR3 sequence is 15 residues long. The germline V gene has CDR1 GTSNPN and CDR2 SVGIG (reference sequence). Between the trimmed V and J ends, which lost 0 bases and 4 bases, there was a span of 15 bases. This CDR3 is CAWSVRKGVGTEAFF. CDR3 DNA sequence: TGTGCCTGGAGTGTACGGAAGGGGGTCGGCACTGAAGCTTTCTTT. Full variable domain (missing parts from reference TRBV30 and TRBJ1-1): SQTIHQWPATLVQPVGSPLSLECTVEGTSNPNLYWYRQAAGRGLQLLFYSVGIGQISSEVPQNLSASRPQDRQFILSSKKLLLSDSGFYLCAWSVRKGVGTEAFFGQGTRLTVV.

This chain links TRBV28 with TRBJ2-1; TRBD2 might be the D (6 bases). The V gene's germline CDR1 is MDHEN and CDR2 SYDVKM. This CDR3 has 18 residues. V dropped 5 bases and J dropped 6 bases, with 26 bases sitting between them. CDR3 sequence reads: CASSPPFSLARGLNEQFF. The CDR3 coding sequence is TGTGCCAGCAGTCCCCCATTCTCTCTAGCGCGAGGGCTCAATGAGCAGTTCTTC.

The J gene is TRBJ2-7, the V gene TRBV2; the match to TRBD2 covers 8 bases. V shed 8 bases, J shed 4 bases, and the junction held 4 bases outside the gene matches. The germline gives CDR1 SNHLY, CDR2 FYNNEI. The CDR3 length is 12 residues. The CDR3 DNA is TGTGCCAGCCGGTTAGCGGGGTACGAGCAGTACTTC. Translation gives CASRLAGYEQYF.

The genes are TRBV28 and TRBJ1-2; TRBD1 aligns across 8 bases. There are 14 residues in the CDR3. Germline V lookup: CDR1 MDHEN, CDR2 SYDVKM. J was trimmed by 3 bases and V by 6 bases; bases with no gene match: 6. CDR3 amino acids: CASSPTGEYYGYTF. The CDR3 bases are TGTGCCAGCAGCCCGACAGGGGAGTACTATGGCTACACCTTC.

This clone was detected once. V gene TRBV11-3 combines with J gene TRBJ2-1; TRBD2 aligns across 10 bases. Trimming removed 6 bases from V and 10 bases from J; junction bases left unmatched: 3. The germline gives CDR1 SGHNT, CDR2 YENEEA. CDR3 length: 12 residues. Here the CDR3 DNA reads TGTGCCAGCAGGGCTAGCGGGGGAGAGCAGTTCTTC. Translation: CASRASGGEQFF.

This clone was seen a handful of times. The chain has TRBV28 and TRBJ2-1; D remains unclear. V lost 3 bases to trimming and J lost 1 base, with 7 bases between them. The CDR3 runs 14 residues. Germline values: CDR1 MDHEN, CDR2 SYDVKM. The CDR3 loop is CASSFRPSYNEQFF. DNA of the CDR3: TGTGCCAGCAGTTTCAGGCCTTCCTACAATGAGCAGTTCTTC.

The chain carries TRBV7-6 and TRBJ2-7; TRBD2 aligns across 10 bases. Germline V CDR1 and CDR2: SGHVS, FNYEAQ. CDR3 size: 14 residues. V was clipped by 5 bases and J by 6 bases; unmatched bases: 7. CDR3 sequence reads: CASSLGTSVGEQYF. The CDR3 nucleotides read TGTGCCAGCAGCCTCGGGACTAGCGTAGGCGAGCAGTACTTC. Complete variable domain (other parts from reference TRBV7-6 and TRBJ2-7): GAGVSQSPRYKVTKRGQDVALRCDPISGHVSLYWYRQALGQGPEFLTYFNYEAQQDKSGLPNDRFSAERPEGSISTLTIQRTEQRDSAMYRCASSLGTSVGEQYFGPGTRLTVT.

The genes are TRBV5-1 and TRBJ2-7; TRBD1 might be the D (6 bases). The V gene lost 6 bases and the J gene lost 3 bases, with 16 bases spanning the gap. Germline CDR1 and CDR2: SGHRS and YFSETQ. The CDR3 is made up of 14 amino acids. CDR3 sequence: CASTPGQKSYEQYF. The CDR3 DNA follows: TGCGCCAGCACCCCGGGACAAAAAAGCTACGAGCAGTACTTC.

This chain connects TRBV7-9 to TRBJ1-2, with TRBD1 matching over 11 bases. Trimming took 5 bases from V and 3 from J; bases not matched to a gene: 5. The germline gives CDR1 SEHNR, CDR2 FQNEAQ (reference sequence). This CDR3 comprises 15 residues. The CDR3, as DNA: TGTGCCAGCAGCCCCCGGGACAGGGGGTACTATGGCTACACCTTC. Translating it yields CASSPRDRGYYGYTF. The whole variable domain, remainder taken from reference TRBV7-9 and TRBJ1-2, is DTGVSQNPRHKITKRGQNVTFRCDPISEHNRLYWYRQTLGQGPEFLTYFQNEAQLEKSRLLSDRFSAERPKGSFSTLEIQRTEQGDSAMYLCASSPRDRGYYGYTFGSGTRLTVV.

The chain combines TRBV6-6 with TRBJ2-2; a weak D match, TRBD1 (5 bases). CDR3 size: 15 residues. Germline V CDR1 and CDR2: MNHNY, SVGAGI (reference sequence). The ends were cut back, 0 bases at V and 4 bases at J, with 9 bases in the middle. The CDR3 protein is CASSYSTATTGELFF. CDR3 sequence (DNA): TGTGCCAGCAGTTACTCGACAGCCACCACCGGGGAGCTGTTTTTT.

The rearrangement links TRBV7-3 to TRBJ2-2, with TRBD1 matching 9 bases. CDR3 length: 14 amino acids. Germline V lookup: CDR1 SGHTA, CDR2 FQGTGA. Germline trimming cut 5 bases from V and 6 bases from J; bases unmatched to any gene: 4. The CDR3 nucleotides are TGTGCCAGCAGCCTTACAGGGGGCCCCGGGGAGCTGTTTTTT. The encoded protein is CASSLTGGPGELFF.

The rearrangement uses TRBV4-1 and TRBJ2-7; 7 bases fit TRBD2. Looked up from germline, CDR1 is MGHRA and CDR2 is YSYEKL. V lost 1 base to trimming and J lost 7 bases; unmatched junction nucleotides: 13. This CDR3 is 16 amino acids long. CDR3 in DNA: TGCGCCAGCAGCCAAGGGGTGACTAGCCCACCTCGGGAGCAGTACTTC. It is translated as CASSQGVTSPPREQYF.

The DNA of the CDR3 is TGTGCCAGTAGTACACAGGGGATTGGTGAAAAACTGTTTTTT. It encodes CASSTQGIGEKLFF. The rearrangement links TRBV19 to TRBJ1-4; 7 positions match TRBD1. The CDR3 extends over 14 amino acids. The V segment lost 4 bases and the J segment 7 bases; nucleotides outside the gene matches: 6. Germline V gene lookup returns CDR1 LNHDA and CDR2 SQIVND (reference sequence).

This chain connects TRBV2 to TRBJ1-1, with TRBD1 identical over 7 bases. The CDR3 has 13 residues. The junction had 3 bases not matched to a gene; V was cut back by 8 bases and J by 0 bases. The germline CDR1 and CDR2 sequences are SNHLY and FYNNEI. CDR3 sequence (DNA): TGTGCCAGCTCAGGACAGGTGAACACTGAAGCTTTCTTT. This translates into CASSGQVNTEAFF.

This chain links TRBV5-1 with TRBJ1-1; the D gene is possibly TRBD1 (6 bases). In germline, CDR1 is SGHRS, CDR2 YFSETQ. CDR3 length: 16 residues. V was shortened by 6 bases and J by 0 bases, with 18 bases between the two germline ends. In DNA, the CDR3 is TGCGCCAGCACCAAGGGACAAGCGCCCTTGAACACTGAAGCTTTCTTT. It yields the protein CASTKGQAPLNTEAFF.

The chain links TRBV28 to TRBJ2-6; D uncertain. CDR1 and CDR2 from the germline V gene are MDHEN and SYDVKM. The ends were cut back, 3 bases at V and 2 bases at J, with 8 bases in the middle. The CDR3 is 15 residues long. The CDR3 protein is CASSLQMPGANVLTF. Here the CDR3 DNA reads TGTGCCAGCAGTTTGCAGATGCCTGGGGCCAACGTCCTGACTTTC.

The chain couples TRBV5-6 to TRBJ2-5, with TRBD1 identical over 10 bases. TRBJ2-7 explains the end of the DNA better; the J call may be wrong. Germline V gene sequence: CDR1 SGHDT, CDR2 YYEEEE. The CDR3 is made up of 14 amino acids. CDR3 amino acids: CASSFGTGEYEQYF. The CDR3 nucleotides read TGTGCCAGCAGTTTTGGGACAGGGGAGTACGAGCAGTACTTC.

The CDR3 here is CASSIVQTSTDTQYF. The DNA for the CDR3 is TGTGCCAGTAGTATAGTACAGACCAGCACAGATACGCAGTATTTT. The chain links TRBV19 to TRBJ2-3, with D unclear. CDR3 length: 15 residues. V dropped 1 base and J dropped 0 bases, with 8 bases sitting between them. CDR1 and CDR2 from the germline V gene are LNHDA and SQIVND (reference sequence).

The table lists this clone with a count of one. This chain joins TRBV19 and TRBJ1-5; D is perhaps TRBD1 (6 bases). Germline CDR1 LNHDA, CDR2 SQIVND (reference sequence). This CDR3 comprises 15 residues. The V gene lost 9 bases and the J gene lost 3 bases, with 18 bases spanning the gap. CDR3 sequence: CASTKQGVSNQPQHF. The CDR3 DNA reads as TGTGCCAGCACAAAACAGGGAGTCTCCAATCAGCCCCAGCATTTT.

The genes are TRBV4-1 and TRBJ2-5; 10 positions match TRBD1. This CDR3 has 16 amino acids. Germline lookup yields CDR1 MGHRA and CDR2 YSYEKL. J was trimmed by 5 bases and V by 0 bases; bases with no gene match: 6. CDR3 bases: TGCGCCAGCAGCCAAGATCGGGGGACAGGGGTTGAGACCCAGTACTTC. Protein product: CASSQDRGTGVETQYF.

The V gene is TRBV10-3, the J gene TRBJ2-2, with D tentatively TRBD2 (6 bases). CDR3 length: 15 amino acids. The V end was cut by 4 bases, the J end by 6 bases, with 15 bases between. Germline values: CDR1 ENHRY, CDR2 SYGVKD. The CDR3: CAISGRLVRAGELFF. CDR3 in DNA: TGTGCCATCAGTGGCCGACTAGTTCGGGCCGGGGAGCTGTTTTTT.

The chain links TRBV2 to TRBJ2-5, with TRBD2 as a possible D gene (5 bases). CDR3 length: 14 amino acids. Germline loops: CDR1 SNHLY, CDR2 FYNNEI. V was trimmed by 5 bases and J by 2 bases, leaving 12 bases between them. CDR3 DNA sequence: TGTGCCAGCAGTCCCGACTATTCGCAAGAGACCCAGTACTTC. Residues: CASSPDYSQETQYF.